This T cell receptor (beta chain) was sequenced for a study of graft-versus-host responses after intestinal transplantation. At the level of the study: Isolated intestinal, liver-intestinal, or multivisceral transplants had been given to the recipients. Study-wide results and caveats: Researchers found GvH clones in recipient marrow, and some showed up first in ileum or blood.

This CDR3 has 16 residues. Germline CDR1 and CDR2: MGHRA and YSYEKL. Trimming took 2 bases from V and 6 from J; bases not matched to a gene: 3. With regard to this clone: What it binds is not known.

Profiled with immunoSEQ multiplex PCR; TCRdb holds only in-frame clones, not every one. The data contain more than 80,000 clones, 85% to 90% of them singletons. This chain joins TRBV4-1 and TRBJ2-1, with 14 bases aligning to TRBD2. The sample consisted of unstimulated CD4+ T cells sorted from spleen or lymph node cells, taken before intestinal transplant. This receptor was obtained from a human donor who received an intestinal transplant. CDR3 sequence: CASSQPGLAGVNEQFF. In DNA, the CDR3 is TGCGCCAGCAGCCAACCGGGACTAGCGGGAGTCAATGAGCAGTTCTTC.